This T cell receptor beta chain was found in a study of T cell responses to AZD1222 COVID-19 vaccine. Turning to the study itself: Second-dose groups at about 4 or about 12 weeks were pooled.

The table came from immunoSEQ multiplex PCR; TCRdb's copy has only in-frame clones and leaves some out. The profile shows 250,000 or so clones, over 85% of them singletons. Notes on the study in general: The donor cohort was predominantly white British with a female majority, and clonal diversity may have been underestimated. Reportedly, close to half of spike-specific TCRs are directed against unmutated variant regions. Along spike, vaccine-associated CD4 TCRs were found throughout, with dominance at 160-218 and 743-854.

This CDR3 has 14 residues. Trimming took 6 bases from V and 0 from J, leaving 9 bases between them. Germline V gene sequence: CDR1 KGHSH, CDR2 LQKENI. This clone was recorded once. What it recognizes is unknown. The sample consisted of peripheral blood, taken on day 0 of AZD1222 vaccination. The chain employs TRBV18 and TRBJ1-5; unclear D gene. The receptor was derived from an adult in good health. CDR3 protein: CASSGETSNQPQHF. CDR3 coding DNA: TGTGCCAGCTCCGGAGAGACTAGCAATCAGCCCCAGCATTTT.